This T cell receptor (beta chain) was captured in a study of cytomegalovirus exposure and HLA in healthy donors. Trimming cost V 2 bases and J 4 bases, with 4 bases left between them. The CDR3 is made up of 12 amino acids. Germline assignment: CDR1 KGHSH and CDR2 LQKENI. The PCR used 60 Vbeta and 13 Jbeta primers. Repertoires were generated with immunoSEQ multiplex PCR, while TCRdb's copy carries only in-frame clones and drops some. The data show just over 150,000 clones, over 60% seen once. V usage is TRBV18 and J usage is TRBJ2-3; unclear D gene. This receptor was identified in a woman aged 40 to 50 in good health and CMV-seronegative. The sequenced sample was PBMCs. The DNA for the CDR3 is TGTGCCAGCTCACCATCTTCAGATACGCAGTATTTT. Translation: CASSPSSDTQYF.